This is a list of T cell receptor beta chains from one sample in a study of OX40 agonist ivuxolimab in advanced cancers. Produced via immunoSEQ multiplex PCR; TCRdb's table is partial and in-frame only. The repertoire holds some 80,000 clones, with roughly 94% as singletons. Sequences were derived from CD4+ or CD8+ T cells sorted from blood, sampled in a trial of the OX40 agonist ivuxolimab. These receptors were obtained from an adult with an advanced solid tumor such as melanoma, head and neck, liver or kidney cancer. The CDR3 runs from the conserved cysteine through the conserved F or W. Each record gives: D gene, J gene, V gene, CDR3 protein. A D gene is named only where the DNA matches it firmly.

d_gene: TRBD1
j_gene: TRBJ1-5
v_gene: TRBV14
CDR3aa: CASSQGDRVHSNQPQHF

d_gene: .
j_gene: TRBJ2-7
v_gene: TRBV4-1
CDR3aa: CASRKTGETYEQYF

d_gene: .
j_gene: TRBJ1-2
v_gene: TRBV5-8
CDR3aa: CASSLDSDRIYGYTF

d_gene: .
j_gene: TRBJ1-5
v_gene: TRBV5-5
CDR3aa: CASSLVDQPQHF

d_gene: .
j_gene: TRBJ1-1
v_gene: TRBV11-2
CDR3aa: CASSLPARDEAFF

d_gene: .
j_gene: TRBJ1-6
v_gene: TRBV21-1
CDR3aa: CASSKGVKVGVTPLHF

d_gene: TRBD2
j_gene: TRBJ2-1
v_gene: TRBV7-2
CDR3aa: CASSQDGTSAYNEQFF

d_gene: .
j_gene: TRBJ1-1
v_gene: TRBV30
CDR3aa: CAWSVAVRGEAFF

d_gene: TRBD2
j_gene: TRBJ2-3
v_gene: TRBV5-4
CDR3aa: CASSGTSPDTQYF

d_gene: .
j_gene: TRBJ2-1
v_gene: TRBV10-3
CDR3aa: CAISESMEGDEQFF

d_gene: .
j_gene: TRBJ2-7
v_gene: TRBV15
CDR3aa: CATRSTDSYEQYF

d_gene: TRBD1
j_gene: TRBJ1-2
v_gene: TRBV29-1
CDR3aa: CSVETGEIYGYTF

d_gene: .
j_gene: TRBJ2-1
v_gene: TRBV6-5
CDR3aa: CASSFGPVNEQFF

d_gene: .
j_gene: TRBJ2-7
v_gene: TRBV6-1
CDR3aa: CASSEVLGREQYF

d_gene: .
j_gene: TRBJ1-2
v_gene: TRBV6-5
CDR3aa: CASSLRGAVGYTF

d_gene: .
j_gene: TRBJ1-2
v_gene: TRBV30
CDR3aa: CAWTREDGYTF

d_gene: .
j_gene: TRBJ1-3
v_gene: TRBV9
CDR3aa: CASTRPSGNTIYF

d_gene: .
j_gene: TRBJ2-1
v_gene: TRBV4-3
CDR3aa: CASSQGGYNEQFF

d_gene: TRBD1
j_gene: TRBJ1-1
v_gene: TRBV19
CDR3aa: CASKLQGAGTEAFF

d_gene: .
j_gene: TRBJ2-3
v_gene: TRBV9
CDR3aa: CASSVLVSTDTQYF

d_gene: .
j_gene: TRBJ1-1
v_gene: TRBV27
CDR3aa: CASSLGSSSAAFF

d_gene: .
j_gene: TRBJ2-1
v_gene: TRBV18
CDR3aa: CASSPDRYNEQFF

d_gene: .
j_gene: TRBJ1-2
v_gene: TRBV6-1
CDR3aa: CASSRNSPRDGYTF

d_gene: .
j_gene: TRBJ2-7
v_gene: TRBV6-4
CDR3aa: CASSREFTEQYF

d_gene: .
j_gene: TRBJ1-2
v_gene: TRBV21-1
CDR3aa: CASSNEESNGYGYTF

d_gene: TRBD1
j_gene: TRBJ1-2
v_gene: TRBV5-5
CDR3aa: CASSLRQGYGYTF

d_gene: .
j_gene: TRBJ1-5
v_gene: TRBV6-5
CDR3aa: CASSPAGTQPQHF

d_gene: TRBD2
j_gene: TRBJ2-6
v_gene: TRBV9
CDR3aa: CASSPGGGRTFSGANVLTF

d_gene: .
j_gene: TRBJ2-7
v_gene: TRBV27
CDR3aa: CASSWKGAEHEQYF

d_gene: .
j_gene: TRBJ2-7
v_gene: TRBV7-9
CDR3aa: CASSSRGGNQLQDEQYF

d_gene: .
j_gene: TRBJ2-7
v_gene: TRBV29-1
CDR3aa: CSVEEGQNYEQYF

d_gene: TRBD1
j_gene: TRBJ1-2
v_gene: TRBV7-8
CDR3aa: CASSLGTGNYGYTF

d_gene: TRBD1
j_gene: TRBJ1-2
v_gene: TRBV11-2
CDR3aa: CASSSRTGLGLDGYTF

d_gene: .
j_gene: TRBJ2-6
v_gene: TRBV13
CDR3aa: CASSLEGVSHSGANVLTF

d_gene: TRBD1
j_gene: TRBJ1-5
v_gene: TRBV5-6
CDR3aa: CASSFFLKQGNQPQHF

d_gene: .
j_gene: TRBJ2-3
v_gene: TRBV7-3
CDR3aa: CASSHGGTDTQYF

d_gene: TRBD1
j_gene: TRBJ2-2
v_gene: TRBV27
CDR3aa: CASSPQGIHTGELFF

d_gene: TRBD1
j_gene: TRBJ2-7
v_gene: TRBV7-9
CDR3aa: CATQGQGSSYEQYF

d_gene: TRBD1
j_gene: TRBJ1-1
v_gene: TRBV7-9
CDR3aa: CASSPARTGNTEAFF

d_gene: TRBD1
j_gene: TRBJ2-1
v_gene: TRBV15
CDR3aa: CATSRDRGYNEQFF

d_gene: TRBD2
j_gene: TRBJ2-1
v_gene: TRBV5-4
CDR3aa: CASSPDGTSGSVNEQFF

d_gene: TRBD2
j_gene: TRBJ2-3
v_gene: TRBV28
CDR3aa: CASSLVLAGGADTQYF

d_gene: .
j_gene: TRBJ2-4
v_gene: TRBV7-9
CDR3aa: CASSLGARGVRAKNIQYF

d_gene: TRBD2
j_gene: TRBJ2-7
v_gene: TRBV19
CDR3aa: CASSIGLAGLEQYF

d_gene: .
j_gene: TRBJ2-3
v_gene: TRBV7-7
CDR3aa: CASSPTRGADTQYF

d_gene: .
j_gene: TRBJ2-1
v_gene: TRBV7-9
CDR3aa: CASSLAPGYNEQFF

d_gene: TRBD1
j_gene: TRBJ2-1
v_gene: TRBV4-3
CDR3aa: CASSHRQGNEQFF

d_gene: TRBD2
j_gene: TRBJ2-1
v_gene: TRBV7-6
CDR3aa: CASSLSLAGGDEQFF

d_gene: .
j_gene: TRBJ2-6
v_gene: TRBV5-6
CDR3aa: CASSLARRGGRGANVLTF

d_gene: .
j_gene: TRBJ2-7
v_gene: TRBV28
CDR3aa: CASAPILQAYEQYF

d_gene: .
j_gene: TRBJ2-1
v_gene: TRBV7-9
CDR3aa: CASSSGLYNEQFF

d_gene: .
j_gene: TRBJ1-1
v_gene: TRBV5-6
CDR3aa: CATERMNTEAFF

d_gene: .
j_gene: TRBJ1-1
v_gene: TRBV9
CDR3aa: CASSASQEGNTEAFF